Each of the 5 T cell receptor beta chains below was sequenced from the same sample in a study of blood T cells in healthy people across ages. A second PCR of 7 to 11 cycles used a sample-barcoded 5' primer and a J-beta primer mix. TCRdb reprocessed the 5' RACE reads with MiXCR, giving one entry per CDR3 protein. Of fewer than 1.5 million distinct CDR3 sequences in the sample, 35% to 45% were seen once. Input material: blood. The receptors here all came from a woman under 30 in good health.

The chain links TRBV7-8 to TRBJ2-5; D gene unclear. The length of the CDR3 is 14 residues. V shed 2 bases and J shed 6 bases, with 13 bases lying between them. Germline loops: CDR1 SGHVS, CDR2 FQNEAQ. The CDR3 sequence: CASSLPLSPKTQYF. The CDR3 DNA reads TGTGCCAGCAGCTTACCCCTCTCCCCGAAGACCCAGTACTTC.

CDR3 DNA sequence: TGTGCCAGCAGTATTGACAGGGACAATGAGCAGTACTTC. Translating it yields CASSIDRDNEQYF. The chain recombines TRBV28 with TRBJ2-7; 7 bases map to TRBD1. V gave up 5 bases and J gave up 7 bases; unmatched junction bases: 8. The CDR3 runs 13 residues. CDR1 and CDR2 from the germline V gene are MDHEN and SYDVKM.

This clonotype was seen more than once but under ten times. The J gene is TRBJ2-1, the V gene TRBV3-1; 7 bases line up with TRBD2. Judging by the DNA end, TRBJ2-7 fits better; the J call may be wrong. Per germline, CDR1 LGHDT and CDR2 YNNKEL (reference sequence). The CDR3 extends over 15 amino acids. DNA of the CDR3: TGTGCCAGCAGTCACGGCGGGAGCTCCTACAATGAGCAGTACTTC. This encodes CASSHGGSSYNEQYF.

CDR3 sequence: CATNTEGQETQYF. The CDR3 bases are TGCGCCACTAACACAGAGGGGCAAGAGACCCAGTACTTC. The chain recombines TRBV5-1 with TRBJ2-5; D possibly uses TRBD1 or TRBD2 (5 bases each). The CDR3 has 13 residues. V shed 9 bases and J shed 2 bases, with 14 bases lying between them. In germline, CDR1 is SGHRS, CDR2 YFSETQ.

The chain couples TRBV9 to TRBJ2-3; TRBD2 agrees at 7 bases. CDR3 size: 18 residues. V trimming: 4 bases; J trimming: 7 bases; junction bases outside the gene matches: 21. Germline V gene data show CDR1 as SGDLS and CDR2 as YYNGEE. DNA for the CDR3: TGTGCCAGCAGCCCGTACAGAGATCGGACTAGGGTGTTTAATACGCAGTATTTT. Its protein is CASSPYRDRTRVFNTQYF.